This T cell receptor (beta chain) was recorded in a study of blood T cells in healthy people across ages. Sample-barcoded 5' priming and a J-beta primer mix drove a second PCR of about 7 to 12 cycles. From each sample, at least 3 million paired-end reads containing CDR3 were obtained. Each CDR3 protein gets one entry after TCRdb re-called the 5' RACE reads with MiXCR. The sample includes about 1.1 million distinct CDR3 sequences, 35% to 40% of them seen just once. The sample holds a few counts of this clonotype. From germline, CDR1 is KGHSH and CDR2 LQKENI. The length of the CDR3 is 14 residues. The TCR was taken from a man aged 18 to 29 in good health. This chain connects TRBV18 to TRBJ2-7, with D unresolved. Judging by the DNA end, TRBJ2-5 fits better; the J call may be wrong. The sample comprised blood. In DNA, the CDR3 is TGTGCCAGCTCACCGGACCTTGGCGTGGAGACCCAGTACTTC. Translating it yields CASSPDLGVETQYF.